The 29 T cell receptor beta chains below all came from one sample that was sequenced in a study of blood T cell repertoires in COVID-19. Assay used: immunoSEQ multiplex PCR; TCRdb lists only in-frame clones, some missing. Of around 70,000 clones listed, approximately 84% were seen once; the top ten hold over 10%. What was sequenced was peripheral blood. All receptors come from a man over 45 with COVID-19, enrolled during active disease.

In its sample, this clone was seen a few times. The chain combines TRBV9 with TRBJ2-7; D is perhaps TRBD2 (6 bases). V was pared by 5 bases and J by 4 bases, with 13 bases between. The CDR3 has 13 amino acids. The germline CDR1 and CDR2 sequences are SGDLS and YYNGEE. Written as DNA, the CDR3 is TGTGCCAGCAGTGCCGGGACTTTGTACGAGCAGTACTTC. This codes for CASSAGTLYEQYF.

The chain combines TRBV29-1 with TRBJ2-5; TRBD2 agrees at 15 bases. The germline CDR1 and CDR2 sequences are SQVTM and ANQGSEA. V trimming: 7 bases; J trimming: 2 bases; junction bases outside the gene matches: 5. The CDR3 runs 15 residues. CDR3 DNA sequence: TGCAGCGCTGGGACTAGCGGGAGGAGGCAAGAGACCCAGTACTTC. Its translation: CSAGTSGRRQETQYF.

This chain uses TRBV14 with TRBJ2-5; no definite D call. V was trimmed by 0 bases and J by 7 bases, leaving 9 bases between them. The CDR3 loop spans 13 amino acids. The germline gives CDR1 SGHDN, CDR2 FVKESK. The CDR3: CASSQELYGTQYF. The CDR3 DNA reads as TGTGCCAGCAGCCAAGAACTCTACGGGACCCAGTACTTC. The full variable domain, rest sourced from reference TRBV14 and TRBJ2-5, is EAGVTQFPSHSVIEKGQTVTLRCDPISGHDNLYWYRRVMGKEIKFLLHFVKESKQDESGMPNNRFLAERTGGTYSTLKVQPAELEDSGVYFCASSQELYGTQYFGPGTRLLVL.

The chain combines TRBV7-9 with TRBJ2-7; 7 bases map to TRBD1. This CDR3 has 16 residues. After removal of 7 bases from V and 5 bases from J, the junction contained 17 bases not matched to a gene. CDR1 is SEHNR and CDR2 is FQNEAQ in the germline V gene (reference sequence). CDR3 DNA: TGTGCCAGCAACAAAGGCGGACAGGCCCCCCCCCACGAGCAGTACTTC. This encodes CASNKGGQAPPHEQYF.

The V call is TRBV5-1, the J call TRBJ1-1; 9 nucleotides agree with TRBD1. The CDR3 is made up of 13 amino acids. Trimming removed 4 bases from V and 10 bases from J; junction bases left unmatched: 8. The germline gives CDR1 SGHRS, CDR2 YFSETQ. The CDR3 here is CASSPDRGVRAFF. CDR3 DNA sequence: TGCGCCAGCAGCCCCGACAGGGGGGTGCGAGCTTTCTTT.

The chain couples TRBV19 to TRBJ2-1; 7 nucleotides align to TRBD2. Germline CDR1 reads LNHDA; CDR2 reads SQIVND (reference sequence). The CDR3 runs to 15 residues. The ends lost 7 bases at V and 8 bases at J; junction bases unmatched: 14. The CDR3 bases are TGTGCCAGTACCCGGACTAGGTCTCAACAACATGAGCAGTTCTTC. Its translation: CASTRTRSQQHEQFF. Variable domain in full (rest from reference TRBV19 and TRBJ2-1): DGGITQSPKYLFRKEGQNVTLSCEQNLNHDAMYWYRQDPGQGLRLIYYSQIVNDFQKGDIAEGYSVSREKKESFPLTVTSAQKNPTAFYLCASTRTRSQQHEQFFGPGTRLTVL.

V gene TRBV12-2 combines with J gene TRBJ2-7; whether TRBD2, the table's D call, matches the DNA was not checked. TRBV12-2 corresponds to a pseudogene. There are 17 residues in the CDR3. This CDR3 reads CASRLPASGRASYEQYF. Written as DNA, the CDR3 is TGTGCAAGTCGCTTACCAGCTAGCGGGAGGGCCTCCTACGAGCAGTACTTC.

The chain joins TRBV18 to TRBJ2-2; TRBD2 aligns across 7 bases. This CDR3 contains 16 residues. CDR1 is KGHSH, CDR2 LQKENI, per germline. With 1 base clipped from V and 4 bases from J, the junction kept 6 bases outside the gene matches. The CDR3 spells CASSPLAGDLTGELFF. CDR3 DNA: TGTGCCAGCTCACCACTAGCGGGCGATCTCACCGGGGAGCTGTTTTTT. Variable domain in full (rest from reference TRBV18 and TRBJ2-2): NAGVMQNPRHLVRRRGQEARLRCSPMKGHSHVYWYRQLPEEGLKFMVYLQKENIIDESGMPKERFSAEFPKEGPSILRIQQVVRGDSAAYFCASSPLAGDLTGELFFGEGSRLTVL.

This sequence joins TRBV9 and TRBJ2-3; possibly TRBD1 for D (6 bases). The CDR3 sequence is 15 residues long. CDR1 and CDR2 from the germline V gene are SGDLS and YYNGEE. The V end was cut by 0 bases, the J end by 2 bases, with 10 bases between. Here the CDR3 DNA reads TGTGCCAGCAGCGTAGGGGGGCGGCACACAGATACGCAGTATTTT. Protein product: CASSVGGRHTDTQYF.

This clone came up once. The chain carries TRBV6-1 and TRBJ2-7, with TRBD2 identical over 8 bases. V dropped 1 base and J dropped 6; count of bases not matched to a gene: 11. Germline assignment: CDR1 MNHNS and CDR2 SASEGT. The CDR3 extends over 16 amino acids. The CDR3 spells CASSEVSSGVPSEQYF. CDR3 nucleotide sequence: TGTGCCAGCAGTGAAGTGAGTAGCGGGGTCCCGTCCGAGCAGTACTTC.

The J gene is TRBJ1-3, the V gene TRBV30, with 9 bases that match TRBD1. This CDR3 has 14 amino acids. From germline, CDR1 is GTSNPN and CDR2 SVGIG (reference sequence). J was trimmed by 7 bases and V by 2 bases; bases with no gene match: 6. The CDR3 loop reads CAWSSRDRANTIYF. The DNA for the CDR3 is TGTGCCTGGAGTAGCCGGGACAGGGCTAACACCATATATTTT.

The chain couples TRBV2 to TRBJ2-3, with TRBD2 identical over 14 bases. The length of the CDR3 is 18 residues. Germline values: CDR1 SNHLY, CDR2 FYNNEI. The V and J ends lost 4 bases and 4 bases, in that order; junction bases with no gene match: 10. The CDR3 DNA sequence: TGTGCCAGCAGTGGGTTAGGGACTAGCGGGAGAAGAGCAGATACGCAGTATTTT. Its protein is CASSGLGTSGRRADTQYF.

The chain joins TRBV7-2 to TRBJ2-3; perhaps TRBD2 as D (5 bases). Deletions cut 1 base from V and 5 bases from J, with 22 bases between. This CDR3 spans 18 amino acids. Per germline, CDR1 SGHTA and CDR2 FQGNSA. The CDR3 sequence: CASSLGPRAGKILDTQYF. CDR3 coding DNA: TGTGCCAGCAGCTTAGGTCCGAGGGCAGGAAAAATCTTAGATACGCAGTATTTT.

This clone was seen once. J is TRBJ2-3 and V is TRBV30; D possibly corresponds to TRBD2 (5 bases). Looked up from germline, CDR1 is GTSNPN and CDR2 is SVGIG (reference sequence). This CDR3 comprises 12 residues. Trimming removed 5 bases from V and 2 bases from J, with 8 bases in between. The CDR3 region is CAWEGATDTQYF. DNA for the CDR3: TGTGCCTGGGAGGGAGCCACAGATACGCAGTATTTT.

The chain uses TRBV19 and TRBJ1-3; 7 nucleotides agree with TRBD1. V lost 3 bases and J lost 0; bases outside the gene matches: 8. The CDR3 consists of 17 residues. Per germline, CDR1 LNHDA and CDR2 SQIVND (reference sequence). The chain's CDR3 is CASSMTLDRSSGNTIYF. The CDR3 DNA reads as TGTGCCAGTAGTATGACTTTGGACAGGAGCTCTGGAAACACCATATATTTT.

V usage is TRBV15 and J usage is TRBJ2-7; D perhaps matches TRBD1 (5 bases). Germline V gives CDR1 LNHNV, CDR2 YYDKDF (reference sequence). The CDR3 length is 16 residues. The V and J ends lost 3 bases and 0 bases respectively, with 15 bases between them. CDR3 coding DNA: TGTGCCACCAGCAGTGAATCGACAGCGCGCTCCTACGAGCAGTACTTC. Residues: CATSSESTARSYEQYF. The full variable domain, in which reference TRBV15 and TRBJ2-7 provide the parts outside the CDR3, is DAMVIQNPRYQVTQFGKPVTLSCSQTLNHNVMYWYQQKSSQAPKLLFHYYDKDFNNEADTPDNFQSRRPNTSFCFLDIRSPGLGDTAMYLCATSSESTARSYEQYFGPGTRLTVT.

The chain carries TRBV29-1 and TRBJ2-6; a possible D gene is TRBD2 (5 bases). The CDR3 is 17 amino acids. Germline CDR1 is SQVTM and CDR2 is ANQGSEA. The V end lost 6 bases, the J end lost 0 bases, and 18 bases lay between the germline ends. CDR3 sequence reads: CSVPGGYPLSGANVLTF. The CDR3 DNA sequence: TGCAGCGTCCCCGGAGGCTACCCGCTCTCTGGGGCCAACGTCCTGACTTTC.

The chain links TRBV19 to TRBJ2-5, with 8 bases that match TRBD1. The V and J ends lost 10 bases and 2 bases, in that order; junction bases with no gene match: 6. Germline V lookup: CDR1 LNHDA, CDR2 SQIVND (reference sequence). This CDR3 region has 13 residues. DNA of the CDR3: TGTGCCACCAGAAGACAGGGGCAAGAGACCCAGTACTTC. Its protein is CATRRQGQETQYF.

The V and J genes are TRBV4-2 and TRBJ1-4, with 10 bases identical to TRBD1. The CDR3 has 13 residues. V gave up 6 bases and J gave up 10 bases; unmatched junction bases: 5. Germline V gene data show CDR1 as LGHNA and CDR2 as YNFKEQ. The CDR3 sequence: CASSRQGASKLFF. In nucleotides, the CDR3 is TGTGCCAGCAGTCGACAGGGGGCGTCAAAACTGTTTTTT.

V and J are TRBV18 and TRBJ1-1; D is unclear. The germline gives CDR1 KGHSH, CDR2 LQKENI. Trimming took 2 bases from V and 1 from J, leaving 11 bases between them. The length of the CDR3 is 15 residues. Here the CDR3 DNA reads TGTGCCAGCTCACCAAGAGGTCCAGCGAACACTGAAGCTTTCTTT. Residues: CASSPRGPANTEAFF.

The gene calls are TRBV28 and TRBJ2-7; D gene ambiguous. The V and J ends lost 6 bases and 0 bases respectively, with 6 bases between them. There are 12 residues in the CDR3. Germline CDR1 reads MDHEN; CDR2 reads SYDVKM. CDR3 DNA sequence: TGTGCCAGCAGGGCTCTCTCCTACGAGCAGTACTTC. This encodes CASRALSYEQYF. The full variable domain, in which reference TRBV28 and TRBJ2-7 provide the parts outside the CDR3, is DVKVTQSSRYLVKRTGEKVFLECVQDMDHENMFWYRQDPGLGLRLIYFSYDVKMKEKGDIPEGYSVSREKKERFSLILESASTNQTSMYLCASRALSYEQYFGPGTRLTVT.

The CDR3 DNA sequence: TGTGCCAGCAGCTTTGCCAGCCTACCAGGGGAGACCCAGTACTTC. Translated: CASSFASLPGETQYF. The rearrangement uses TRBV7-2 and TRBJ2-5, with D maybe TRBD1 (5 bases). The CDR3 covers 15 residues. Trimming took 3 bases from V and 5 from J, leaving 16 bases between them. Germline V gene data show CDR1 as SGHTA and CDR2 as FQGNSA. The entire variable domain, with the rest obtained from reference TRBV7-2 and TRBJ2-5, is as follows: GAGVSQSPSNKVTEKGKDVELRCDPISGHTALYWYRQSLGQGLEFLIYFQGNSAPDKSGLPSDRFSAERTGGSVSTLTIQRTQQEDSAVYLCASSFASLPGETQYFGPGTRLLVL.

Only one count was recorded for this clone. The chain carries TRBV10-3 and TRBJ1-1; 8 bases line up with TRBD1. The trim removed 10 bases at V and 1 base at J, leaving 5 bases unmatched. This CDR3 has 13 residues. CDR1 is ENHRY, CDR2 SYGVKD, per germline. The chain's CDR3 is CATGTGPNTEAFF. The CDR3 bases are TGTGCCACGGGGACAGGACCGAACACTGAAGCTTTCTTT.

The chain employs TRBV24-1 and TRBJ2-1, with D possibly TRBD2 on 6 matching bases. Trimming pared 3 bases from V and 9 bases from J, leaving 20 bases between. This CDR3 has 16 residues. Germline assignment: CDR1 KGHDR and CDR2 SFDVKD. The CDR3 reads CATSDGGGRIQSEQFF. The CDR3 coding sequence is TGTGCCACCAGTGATGGTGGGGGGAGAATTCAGAGTGAGCAGTTCTTC.

The V gene is TRBV5-4, the J gene TRBJ2-7, with D maybe TRBD1 (6 bases). The CDR3 loop spans 14 amino acids. The V end lost 0 bases, the J end lost 3 bases, and 10 bases lay between the germline ends. Germline loops: CDR1 SGHNT, CDR2 YYREEE (reference sequence). The CDR3 reads CASSLDTGYYEQYF. The CDR3 DNA follows: TGTGCCAGCAGCTTGGATACAGGGTACTACGAGCAGTACTTC.

J is TRBJ2-3 and V is TRBV7-2, with 7 bases identical to TRBD2. The CDR3 sequence is 16 residues long. Germline values: CDR1 SGHTA, CDR2 FQGNSA. The V and J ends lost 1 base and 1 base, in that order; junction bases with no gene match: 5. The DNA for the CDR3 is TGTGCCAGCAGCTTAGAGCGGGAAGGGGGCACAGATACGCAGTATTTT. Translation gives CASSLEREGGTDTQYF.

The chain joins TRBV30 to TRBJ1-5; D unresolved. The CDR3 spans 14 residues. Germline CDR1 is GTSNPN and CDR2 is SVGIG (reference sequence). V was pared by 2 bases and J by 4 bases, with 12 bases between. In DNA, the CDR3 is TGTGCCTGGAGTACGGGGTGGAGTAATCAGCCCCAGCATTTT. Its protein is CAWSTGWSNQPQHF.

In its sample, this clone was seen once. V usage is TRBV29-1 and J usage is TRBJ1-1; D may be TRBD1 (5 bases). CDR3 length: 10 amino acids. Trimming left V 7 bases short and J 7 bases short, with 10 bases between. CDR1 is SQVTM and CDR2 is ANQGSEA in the germline V gene. CDR3 region: CSARQGEAFF. The CDR3 nucleotides are TGCAGCGCACGGCAGGGTGAAGCTTTCTTT.

This clone was observed a single time. The V and J genes are TRBV6-1 and TRBJ2-7; 8 nucleotides agree with TRBD1. Germline V lookup: CDR1 MNHNS, CDR2 SASEGT. Trimming cost V 0 bases and J 2 bases; bases outside gene matches: 6. The CDR3 runs to 16 residues. The CDR3 spells CASSEAWTGKAYEQYF. In nucleotides, the CDR3 is TGTGCCAGCAGTGAAGCTTGGACAGGGAAAGCCTACGAGCAGTACTTC.